This TCR beta chain is from a study of cytomegalovirus exposure and HLA in healthy donors. The CDR3 runs 14 residues. Germline CDR1 and CDR2: SQVTM and ANQGSEA. Trimming removed 5 bases from V and 3 bases from J, with 17 bases in between. The PCR had 60 Vbeta and 13 Jbeta primers. Sequencing used immunoSEQ multiplex PCR; TCRdb keeps in-frame clones, though not all of them. The sample lists approximately 120,000 clones, more than 70% occurring once. The source of this sequence is a man aged 25 to 40 in good health and CMV-seronegative. The J gene is TRBJ2-7, the V gene TRBV29-1, with a tentative D call TRBD2 (5 bases). Source material: PBMCs. The CDR3 DNA sequence: TGCAGCGTTCGGGGTGGTGGCGGTTACTACGAGCAGTACTTC. Encoded protein: CSVRGGGGYYEQYF.